A selection of T cell receptor beta chains follows, all from one sample in a study of healthy donors' naive CD4 and CD8 T cells. TCRdb independently ran MiXCR on the reads; one entry per CDR3 protein. The table lists about 180,000 distinct CDR3 sequences, about 70% of them singletons. Material for sequencing was naive CD4+ and CD8+ T cells sorted from blood, pooled from several donors. These TCRs come from a pool of human donors in good health; the sample pools cells from several healthy donors. CDR3s include the opening cysteine and the closing phenylalanine or tryptophan. Fields, in order: CDR3 DNA, CDR3 protein, V gene, D gene, clone size, J gene. A D gene is named only where the DNA matches it firmly. Expanded clones are given a class, and other clones once, few, many or no size at all.

CDR3nt: TGCAGCGCCTGGATAGTGACAGATGGGGATACGCAGTATTTT
CDR3aa: CSAWIVTDGDTQYF
v_gene: TRBV29-1
d_gene: -
abundance: -
j_gene: TRBJ2-3

CDR3nt: TGTGCCAGCAGTTTATTCTCAGGGGATAATTCACCCCTCCACTTT
CDR3aa: CASSLFSGDNSPLHF
v_gene: TRBV12-3/TRBV12-4
d_gene: -
abundance: -
j_gene: TRBJ1-6

CDR3nt: TGTGCCAGGAAGTGGACGCCCTATGGCTACACCTTC
CDR3aa: CARKWTPYGYTF
v_gene: TRBV27
d_gene: -
abundance: -
j_gene: TRBJ1-2

CDR3nt: TGTGCCAGCAGTTACCCGCAGCAGGGAACTAGCACAGATACGCAGTATTTT
CDR3aa: CASSYPQQGTSTDTQYF
v_gene: TRBV6-6
d_gene: -
abundance: once
j_gene: TRBJ2-3

CDR3nt: TGTGCCAGCAGTCCTCAAAGGGCCACTGGGGCCAACGTCCTGACTTTC
CDR3aa: CASSPQRATGANVLTF
v_gene: TRBV27
d_gene: -
abundance: -
j_gene: TRBJ2-6

CDR3nt: TGTGCCAGCAGGTCCGGGGCTGCAGATACGCAGTATTTT
CDR3aa: CASRSGAADTQYF
v_gene: TRBV6-5
d_gene: -
abundance: few
j_gene: TRBJ2-3

CDR3nt: TGTGCCAGCAGCGCGGGACTCTACAATGAGCAGTTCTTC
CDR3aa: CASSAGLYNEQFF
v_gene: TRBV11-2
d_gene: -
abundance: -
j_gene: TRBJ2-1

CDR3nt: TGTGCCAGCAGCTACCAGAAATTTAGCGGAGGGGACAATGAGCAGTTCTTC
CDR3aa: CASSYQKFSGGDNEQFF
v_gene: TRBV7-2
d_gene: -
abundance: -
j_gene: TRBJ2-1

CDR3nt: TGTGCCTGGAGTCGCGGGACGGTCGCACAGCCCCAGCATTTT
CDR3aa: CAWSRGTVAQPQHF
v_gene: TRBV30
d_gene: -
abundance: -
j_gene: TRBJ1-5

CDR3nt: TGTGCCAGCAGTTACCGTCCCGGGTCCAAGGGAGAGACCCAGTACTTC
CDR3aa: CASSYRPGSKGETQYF
v_gene: TRBV6-5
d_gene: -
abundance: once
j_gene: TRBJ2-5

CDR3nt: TGTGCCTGGAGTGTATATCTGGCAGAATACGAGCAGTACTTC
CDR3aa: CAWSVYLAEYEQYF
v_gene: TRBV30
d_gene: -
abundance: -
j_gene: TRBJ2-7

CDR3nt: TGTGCCAGCAGGAGCCTAGCGGGAGTTTCCCACGAGCAGTACTTC
CDR3aa: CASRSLAGVSHEQYF
v_gene: TRBV6-1
d_gene: TRBD2
abundance: -
j_gene: TRBJ2-7

CDR3nt: TGCAGTGCTAGAGATATTTCTCTGAACACTGAAGCTTTCTTT
CDR3aa: CSARDISLNTEAFF
v_gene: TRBV20-1
d_gene: -
abundance: once
j_gene: TRBJ1-1

CDR3nt: TGTGCCAGCAGTGAAATTGGTCAGGGGGCGAGAGAGCAGTACTTC
CDR3aa: CASSEIGQGAREQYF
v_gene: TRBV6-1
d_gene: TRBD1
abundance: -
j_gene: TRBJ2-7

CDR3nt: TGTGCCAGCAGTTTCTCCCAAGTTGGCTACACCTTC
CDR3aa: CASSFSQVGYTF
v_gene: TRBV12-3/TRBV12-4
d_gene: -
abundance: -
j_gene: TRBJ1-2

CDR3nt: TGTGCCAGCAGACTGGACAGGGCAGATACGCAGTATTTT
CDR3aa: CASRLDRADTQYF
v_gene: TRBV6-5
d_gene: TRBD1
abundance: -
j_gene: TRBJ2-3

CDR3nt: TGCAGCGTTGAAGAGTCACTAGCGGGAGACAATGAGCAGTTCTTC
CDR3aa: CSVEESLAGDNEQFF
v_gene: TRBV29-1
d_gene: TRBD2
abundance: -
j_gene: TRBJ2-1

CDR3nt: TGCAGCCTTATTCGGACAGGACATTCCACTGAAGCTTTCTTT
CDR3aa: CSLIRTGHSTEAFF
v_gene: TRBV29-1
d_gene: TRBD1
abundance: few
j_gene: TRBJ1-1

CDR3nt: TGTGCCAGCAGTCTGGGACTCCGCACAGATACGCAGTATTTT
CDR3aa: CASSLGLRTDTQYF
v_gene: TRBV27
d_gene: -
abundance: -
j_gene: TRBJ2-3

CDR3nt: TGCAGCGTTTGGTTTCGGCAGGGAAAAGAGACCCAGTACTTC
CDR3aa: CSVWFRQGKETQYF
v_gene: TRBV29-1
d_gene: -
abundance: -
j_gene: TRBJ2-5

CDR3nt: TGTGCCATCAGTGAGTCCGGGGAGACCCAGTACTTC
CDR3aa: CAISESGETQYF
v_gene: TRBV10-3
d_gene: -
abundance: -
j_gene: TRBJ2-5

CDR3nt: TGTGCCAGTAAATGGGCAACCGGGACGGGAGAAGAGACCCAGTACTTC
CDR3aa: CASKWATGTGEETQYF
v_gene: TRBV19
d_gene: -
abundance: -
j_gene: TRBJ2-5

CDR3nt: TGTGCCATCAGTGGAAGGCAGGGTAGCTATGGCTACACCTTC
CDR3aa: CAISGRQGSYGYTF
v_gene: TRBV10-3
d_gene: -
abundance: -
j_gene: TRBJ1-2

CDR3nt: TGTGCCAGCAGTTACTCGAGGGCTCAGCCCCAGCATTTT
CDR3aa: CASSYSRAQPQHF
v_gene: TRBV6-5
d_gene: -
abundance: -
j_gene: TRBJ1-5

CDR3nt: TGTGCCTCGGGACTAGCGGGAGCATCGTACTTC
CDR3aa: CASGLAGASYF
v_gene: TRBV6-5
d_gene: TRBD2
abundance: few
j_gene: TRBJ2-5

CDR3nt: TGTGCCAGCAGTCTAGTGGCGGGAGGGCCCCATACGCAGTATTTT
CDR3aa: CASSLVAGGPHTQYF
v_gene: TRBV6-5
d_gene: TRBD2
abundance: -
j_gene: TRBJ2-3